The 26 T cell receptor beta chains in this list originate from one sample, sequenced in a study of early T cells in non-severe SARS-CoV-2 infection. TCRdb analysed the 5' RACE reads with MiXCR anew, one entry per CDR3 protein. The sample includes over 20,000 distinct CDR3 sequences, about 5% of them seen just once. What was sequenced was whole blood. All receptors come from an adult who was a healthcare worker with PCR-confirmed SARS-CoV-2 infection or an uninfected control (not recorded which).

This clonotype was counted a few times. The chain is built from TRBV20-1 and TRBJ2-2, with D perhaps matching TRBD1 or TRBD2 (6 bases each). Trimming shortened V by 5 bases and J by 4 bases, and 17 bases separated the two germline ends. The CDR3 loop spans 15 amino acids. CDR1 is DFQATT, CDR2 SNEGSKA, per germline (reference sequence). In DNA, the CDR3 is TGCAGTGCTGGGGGCACGAGGGGGGTCACCGGGGAGCTGTTTTTT. Translation gives CSAGGTRGVTGELFF.

This clonotype was found a few times. This chain links TRBV11-2 with TRBJ2-5; 8 bases align to TRBD2. CDR1 is SGHAT, CDR2 FQNNGV, per germline. J gave up 0 bases and V 0 bases, and 3 bases lay outside the gene matches. The CDR3 totals 16 residues. CDR3 protein: CASSLEASGYQETQYF. The CDR3 DNA follows: TGTGCCAGCAGCTTAGAGGCTAGCGGGTACCAAGAGACCCAGTACTTC.

Many counts were recorded for this clonotype. V and J are TRBV12-3 or TRBV12-4 and TRBJ2-7; the D gene is possibly TRBD2 (6 bases). V lost 5 bases to trimming and J lost 3 bases, with 17 bases between them. There are 15 residues in the CDR3. The CDR3 spells CASSPLRLAIYEQYF. The DNA for the CDR3 is TGTGCCAGCAGTCCCCTCCGGCTAGCGATCTACGAGCAGTACTTC.

This clonotype was counted at least ten times. The chain joins TRBV5-1 to TRBJ2-1, with TRBD1 as a possible D gene (6 bases). The CDR3 covers 14 residues. The V gene lost 5 bases and the J gene lost 0 bases, with 9 bases spanning the gap. Germline assignment: CDR1 SGHRS and CDR2 YFSETQ. The CDR3 nucleotides are TGCGCCAGCAGAACAGGGAGCTCCTACAATGAGCAGTTCTTC. Translation gives CASRTGSSYNEQFF.

There are a few counts of this clonotype. The chain links TRBV5-4 to TRBJ1-1, with TRBD1 as a possible D gene (5 bases). V gave up 0 bases and J gave up 0 bases, with 6 bases separating them. The CDR3 has 14 amino acids. Germline CDR1 and CDR2: SGHNT and YYREEE (reference sequence). Here the CDR3 DNA reads TGTGCCAGCAGCTTGGGACAGATGAACACTGAAGCTTTCTTT. This gives the protein CASSLGQMNTEAFF.

This clonotype was observed a handful of times. J is TRBJ2-7 and V is TRBV18; D remains unclear. This CDR3 contains 12 residues. The V gene lost 1 base and the J gene lost 3 bases, with 4 bases spanning the gap. Germline CDR1 KGHSH, CDR2 LQKENI. CDR3 loop: CASSPRGYEQYF. CDR3 nucleotides: TGTGCCAGCTCACCACGGGGCTACGAGCAGTACTTC.

This clonotype was seen at least ten times. The CDR3 sequence: CASSLGHEGKSRSYSNQPQHF. CDR3 coding DNA: TGTGCCAGCAGCTTAGGGCATGAGGGCAAGTCCCGATCGTATAGCAATCAGCCCCAGCATTTT. This chain joins TRBV11-2 and TRBJ1-5; the D is unclear. The CDR3 is made up of 21 amino acids. The V gene's germline CDR1 is SGHAT and CDR2 FQNNGV. V was clipped by 1 base and J by 0 bases, with 25 bases between them. Using reference TRBV11-2 and TRBJ1-5 for the parts outside the CDR3, the full variable domain is EAGVAQSPRYKIIEKRQSVAFWCNPISGHATLYWYQQILGQGPKLLIQFQNNGVVDDSQLPKDRFSAERLKGVDSTLKIQPAKLEDSAVYLCASSLGHEGKSRSYSNQPQHFGDGTRLSIL.

In its sample, this clonotype is medium-sized. The rearrangement joins TRBV6-5 to TRBJ1-2; possibly TRBD1 for D (6 bases). This CDR3 has 14 amino acids. Trimming left V 3 bases short and J 9 bases short, with 17 bases between. CDR1 and CDR2 from the germline V gene are MNHEY and SVGAGI. As DNA, the CDR3 is TGTGCCAGCAGTTATTTTAAACAGGGTTCGAGCTACACCTTC. Protein: CASSYFKQGSSYTF.

This clonotype was recorded at least ten times. V is TRBV24-1 and J is TRBJ2-1; 11 nucleotides match TRBD1. With V trimmed by 4 bases and J by 3 bases, 7 bases remained unmatched. Germline-derived CDR1 and CDR2 are KGHDR and SFDVKD. This CDR3 region has 17 residues. The CDR3 sequence: CATSDYADRGLYNEQFF. CDR3 bases: TGTGCCACCAGTGACTACGCGGACAGGGGGCTCTACAATGAGCAGTTCTTC.

This clonotype was detected ten times or more. The chain employs TRBV20-1 and TRBJ1-1; D is perhaps TRBD1 (5 bases). V dropped 7 bases and J dropped 1 base, with 10 bases sitting between them. This CDR3 spans 12 amino acids. CDR1 and CDR2 from the germline V gene are DFQATT and SNEGSKA (reference sequence). The CDR3: CSGRDGNTEAFF. CDR3 bases: TGCAGTGGTCGGGACGGGAACACTGAAGCTTTCTTT.

This chain links TRBV11-2 with TRBJ2-1; 8 bases are shared with TRBD2. V trimming: 4 bases; J trimming: 3 bases; junction bases outside the gene matches: 11. The length of the CDR3 is 17 residues. The germline V gene has CDR1 SGHAT and CDR2 FQNNGV. The CDR3 nucleotides are TGTGCCAGCAGCTCGAGCGGGGGCCGTAACTTCTACAATGAGCAGTTCTTC. This translates into CASSSSGGRNFYNEQFF.

Many counts were recorded for this clonotype. V usage is TRBV14 and J usage is TRBJ1-1; possible D gene TRBD1, 5 bases. CDR3 length: 16 residues. Germline CDR1 reads SGHDN; CDR2 reads FVKESK. V lost 4 bases, J lost 4 bases, and 19 bases lay in between. The DNA for the CDR3 is TGTGCCAGCAGCCGTCGGGGCAGTCTACAGAGCACTGAAGCTTTCTTT. Protein sequence: CASSRRGSLQSTEAFF.

This clonotype was detected many times. The rearrangement joins TRBV6-2 or TRBV6-3 to TRBJ2-3; D is unclear. CDR3 length: 15 residues. From germline, CDR1 is MNHEY and CDR2 SVGEGT. V shed 2 bases and J shed 4 bases, with 13 bases lying between them. As DNA, the CDR3 is TGTGCCAGCAGTTACGGGATGGGGTCCGCAGATACGCAGTATTTT. Translation gives CASSYGMGSADTQYF.

This clonotype was counted at least ten times. The J gene is TRBJ2-1, the V gene TRBV29-1; D is undetermined. Looked up from germline, CDR1 is SQVTM and CDR2 is ANQGSEA. CDR3 length: 15 amino acids. Trimming removed 2 bases from V and 6 bases from J, with 17 bases in between. The CDR3 region has the DNA TGCAGCGTTGAACGGTGGCGAGTTACCGGCAATGAGCAGTTCTTC. Translated, it gives CSVERWRVTGNEQFF.

This clonotype has ten or more counts. The chain recombines TRBV11-2 with TRBJ2-6; D may be TRBD1 (5 bases). In germline, CDR1 is SGHAT, CDR2 FQNNGV. The V end was cut by 6 bases, the J end by 4 bases, with 19 bases between. The CDR3 loop spans 17 amino acids. CDR3 sequence: CASSLQGFLSGANVLTF. CDR3 DNA sequence: TGTGCCAGCAGTCTCCAGGGATTCCTCTCGGGGGCCAACGTCCTGACTTTC.

This chain links TRBV18 with TRBJ1-1; D not certain. Trimming took off 3 bases at V and 1 base at J, with 12 bases between the two ends. Germline CDR1 KGHSH, CDR2 LQKENI. The CDR3 covers 15 residues. The CDR3 DNA reads TGTGCCAGCTCACCCCCGGGCCCTGGGAACACTGAAGCTTTCTTT. Translated: CASSPPGPGNTEAFF.

In its sample, this clonotype was seen a few times. V gene TRBV7-2 combines with J gene TRBJ1-1; 8 nucleotides match TRBD1. This CDR3 is 13 amino acids long. Germline CDR1 reads SGHTA; CDR2 reads FQGNSA. V was clipped by 5 bases and J by 10 bases; unmatched bases: 9. The CDR3 sequence: CASSPSGGRGAFF. The CDR3 region has the DNA TGTGCCAGCAGCCCCTCAGGGGGCAGGGGAGCTTTCTTT.

J is TRBJ2-7 and V is TRBV11-2; no reliable D call. The V end was cut by 2 bases, the J end by 1 base, with 18 bases between. Germline V gene lookup returns CDR1 SGHAT and CDR2 FQNNGV. The CDR3 is made up of 17 amino acids. The CDR3 loop reads CASSLNTARLGSYEQYF. The CDR3 coding sequence is TGTGCCAGCAGCTTAAATACGGCCCGTTTGGGATCCTACGAGCAGTACTTC.

Many counts were recorded for this clonotype. The V gene is TRBV11-3, the J gene TRBJ2-5, with D uncertain. The CDR3 length is 12 residues. CDR1 and CDR2 (germline): SGHNT, YENEEA. The V end was cut by 4 bases, the J end by 4 bases, with 7 bases between. The DNA for the CDR3 is TGTGCCAGCAGCTGGAACGGAGAGACCCAGTACTTC. Protein sequence: CASSWNGETQYF.

This chain joins TRBV6-5 and TRBJ2-5; tentatively, D is TRBD2 (6 bases). Germline values: CDR1 MNHEY, CDR2 SVGAGI. The CDR3 contains 14 residues. Trimming cost V 4 bases and J 0 bases, with 9 bases left between them. CDR3 loop: CASSSAGNQETQYF. The CDR3 region has the DNA TGTGCCAGCAGTTCAGCGGGCAACCAAGAGACCCAGTACTTC.

This clonotype was seen a handful of times. V and J are TRBV18 and TRBJ1-1; D not certain. The CDR3 spans 14 residues. Germline lookup yields CDR1 KGHSH and CDR2 LQKENI. Between the trimmed V and J ends, which lost 6 bases and 4 bases, there was a span of 15 bases. The CDR3 loop reads CASSDTWVGTEAFF. CDR3 nucleotides: TGTGCCAGCTCCGACACCTGGGTGGGCACTGAAGCTTTCTTT.

This clonotype came up many times. The rearrangement links TRBV6-6 to TRBJ2-2; D might be TRBD2 (7 bases). Germline CDR1 and CDR2: MNHNY and SVGAGI (reference sequence). The CDR3 runs to 16 residues. V was clipped by 2 bases and J by 7 bases, with 17 bases between them. The DNA for the CDR3 is TGTGCCAGCAGTTACGCTCGGGGGGCTTTCGGCGGGGAGCTGTTTTTT. Its translation: CASSYARGAFGGELFF.

This clonotype has ten or more counts. The V call is TRBV29-1, the J call TRBJ2-3; 8 bases are shared with TRBD1. In germline, CDR1 is SQVTM, CDR2 ANQGSEA. This CDR3 spans 13 amino acids. With 7 bases clipped from V and 14 bases from J, the junction kept 17 bases outside the gene matches. Here the CDR3 reads CSASRGLRRSWYF. CDR3 coding DNA: TGCAGCGCTAGCAGGGGGCTTAGGCGATCCTGGTATTTT.

By its share, this clonotype is medium-sized. The chain links TRBV15 to TRBJ2-1; the D is unclear. The CDR3 has 15 amino acids. CDR1 LNHNV and CDR2 YYDKDF come from the germline V gene (reference sequence). The ends were cut back, 3 bases at V and 0 bases at J, with 9 bases in the middle. The CDR3 DNA is TGTGCCACCAGCAGGGAAGACGGCTCCTACAATGAGCAGTTCTTC. Translating gives CATSREDGSYNEQFF.

At least ten counts were recorded for this clonotype. The chain joins TRBV19 to TRBJ1-5; D is undetermined. Germline-derived CDR1 and CDR2 are LNHDA and SQIVND (reference sequence). Trimming pared 6 bases from V and 1 base from J, leaving 16 bases between. CDR3 length: 16 residues. CDR3 loop: CASRTLGESSNQPQHF. CDR3 sequence (DNA): TGTGCCAGTAGGACCTTGGGAGAGTCGAGCAATCAGCCCCAGCATTTT.

This clonotype showed up many times. The chain combines TRBV28 with TRBJ2-7; D is undetermined. The CDR3 totals 12 residues. The ends were cut back, 1 base at V and 4 bases at J, with 5 bases in the middle. Germline assignment: CDR1 MDHEN and CDR2 SYDVKM. Here the CDR3 reads CASSLLVYEQYF. Here the CDR3 DNA reads TGTGCCAGCAGTTTATTAGTTTACGAGCAGTACTTC.